This TCR beta chain was profiled in a study of radiotherapy plus CTLA-4 blockade in lung cancer. Study overall: Objective responses were observed in around 17% of patients, and disease control was achieved by approximately 34%.

Study results and limitations: The study found tumor-derived TCR clones expanded in blood after radiotherapy plus ipilimumab.

Regarding this clone: Its matching antigen is unknown.

Receiving focal radiation plus CTLA-4 blockade with ipilimumab were patients who had chemo-refractory metastatic non-small-cell lung cancer. Here immunoSEQ multiplex PCR was the method, and the copy in TCRdb shows in-frame clones only, minus some. This sample yields tens of thousands of clones, of which roughly 80% are seen a single time; roughly 0.82% belongs to the top ten. The germline V gene has CDR1 SGHTA and CDR2 FQGTGA. The CDR3 length is 14 residues. V was clipped by 1 base and J by 4 bases, with 10 bases between them. This chain uses TRBV7-3 with TRBJ1-2; D is uncertain. This TCR came from a human donor with non-small cell lung cancer who had stable disease on radiotherapy plus ipilimumab. Sample: peripheral blood, taken from a patient treated with radiotherapy plus ipilimumab. This chain's CDR3 is CASSLNSGSYGYTF. The CDR3 DNA sequence: TGTGCCAGCAGCTTAAATTCCGGAAGCTATGGCTACACCTTC.